This T cell receptor beta chain was found in a study of T cells expressing NK-cell markers. For the study at large: Sorted CD3+CD56+NKG2C+, CD3+CD56+NKG2C- and CD3+CD56-NKG2C+ T cells supplied TCR beta repertoires.

Production of TCR beta cDNA relied on 5'RACE template switching with UMIs. TCRdb reanalyzed the 5' RACE reads and collapses them to one entry per CDR3 protein, without DNA. This repertoire includes about 460,000 distinct CDR3 sequences. This CDR3 has 14 residues. This TCR came from a woman aged 50 to 60 in good health. Sequenced input: blood T cells: a sorted CD56 or NKG2C T cell subset, CD4+ or CD8+ T cells, or bulk PBMC T cells (not recorded which). This chain joins TRBV12-3 or TRBV12-4 and TRBJ1-4; the D call of TRBD1 rests on TCRdb alone, since no DNA is present to check it. CDR3 loop: CASSSGHVNEKLFF.